The 20 T cell receptor beta chains in this list originate from one sample, sequenced in a study of response to subunit inactivated influenza vaccine. TCRdb analysed the RT-PCR reads with MiXCR anew, one entry per CDR3 protein. The sample yields more than 450,000 distinct CDR3 sequences, over 9.5% seen once. The sequencing here drew on PBMCs from blood, taken on the day of vaccination. Receptors originate from a man in his fifties who received an inactivated influenza vaccine.

This clonotype was counted between two and nine times. The genes are TRBV20-1 and TRBJ1-5; D might be TRBD1 (6 bases). The ends were cut back, 3 bases at V and 3 bases at J, with 15 bases in the middle. The germline CDR1 and CDR2 sequences are DFQATT and SNEGSKA (reference sequence). This CDR3 has 15 amino acids. The chain's CDR3 is CSASHPDSSNQPQHF. DNA of the CDR3: TGCAGTGCTAGCCATCCGGACAGCTCCAATCAGCCCCAGCATTTT.

Only a few counts were recorded for this clonotype. This rearrangement joins TRBV30 to TRBJ2-2; D is unclear. The ends were cut back, 2 bases at V and 4 bases at J, with 8 bases in the middle. CDR3 length: 13 residues. In germline, CDR1 is GTSNPN, CDR2 SVGIG (reference sequence). The CDR3 region has the DNA TGTGCCTGGAGTCAGGATCTCACCGGGGAGCTGTTTTTT. Protein product: CAWSQDLTGELFF.

This clonotype was counted many times. The V and J genes are TRBV19 and TRBJ2-7, with TRBD2 as a possible D gene (6 bases). Germline V gene lookup returns CDR1 LNHDA and CDR2 SQIVND (reference sequence). The CDR3 contains 16 residues. V was shortened by 3 bases and J by 0 bases, with 15 bases between the two germline ends. For the CDR3, the DNA is TGTGCCAGTAGTATTTCAGCGGACGGGAGCTCCTACGAGCAGTACTTC. Encoded protein: CASSISADGSSYEQYF.

This clonotype was observed a few times. For the CDR3, the DNA is TGCAGTGCTAAAGGGACAGGCAATGAAAAACTGTTTTTT. It is translated as CSAKGTGNEKLFF. The rearrangement uses TRBV20-1 and TRBJ1-4; the match to TRBD1 covers 8 bases. The CDR3 is 13 residues long. With 4 bases clipped from V and 5 bases from J, the junction kept 3 bases outside the gene matches. The germline V gene encodes CDR1 DFQATT and CDR2 SNEGSKA (reference sequence).

In its sample, this clonotype was seen a few times. The chain has TRBV7-9 and TRBJ1-1; 10 positions match TRBD1. With 2 bases clipped from V and 6 bases from J, the junction kept 12 bases outside the gene matches. This CDR3 comprises 17 residues. CDR1 SEHNR and CDR2 FQNEAQ come from the germline V gene (reference sequence). The CDR3 is CASSLNRDRGGGAEAFF. The CDR3 region has the DNA TGTGCCAGCAGCTTAAATCGGGACAGGGGAGGAGGAGCTGAAGCTTTCTTT.

The chain has TRBV20-1 and TRBJ2-7, with TRBD2 matching 7 bases. Germline lookup yields CDR1 DFQATT and CDR2 SNEGSKA (reference sequence). With V trimmed by 1 base and J by 6 bases, 6 bases remained unmatched. The CDR3 covers 13 residues. The CDR3 here is CSARVAGVGEQYF. CDR3 DNA sequence: TGCAGTGCTAGAGTTGCGGGAGTTGGCGAGCAGTACTTC.

This clonotype has ten or more counts. This chain uses TRBV14 with TRBJ2-1; TRBD2 aligns across 7 bases. The CDR3 is 16 amino acids. The V segment lost 1 base and the J segment 6 bases; nucleotides outside the gene matches: 9. Germline V gene data show CDR1 as SGHDN and CDR2 as FVKESK. CDR3 residues: CASSQGPSGAVNEQFF. Here the CDR3 DNA reads TGTGCCAGCAGCCAAGGTCCAAGCGGGGCAGTCAATGAGCAGTTCTTC.

J is TRBJ2-7 and V is TRBV2; 7 bases map to TRBD2. The V and J ends lost 11 bases and 2 bases, in that order; junction bases with no gene match: 3. From germline, CDR1 is SNHLY and CDR2 FYNNEI. This CDR3 spans 11 amino acids. The CDR3 DNA sequence: TGTGCCGGGGGGACTACCTACGAGCAGTACTTC. Translation gives CAGGTTYEQYF.

This rearrangement joins TRBV7-9 to TRBJ2-7; the match to TRBD2 covers 14 bases. CDR3 length: 15 amino acids. CDR1 is SEHNR and CDR2 is FQNEAQ in the germline V gene (reference sequence). V shed 4 bases and J 7 bases; nucleotides not matched to a gene: 6. The chain's CDR3 is CASSSTSGRAREQYF. The CDR3 nucleotides are TGTGCCAGCAGCTCGACTAGCGGGAGGGCCAGGGAGCAGTACTTC.

This sequence joins TRBV4-3 and TRBJ1-1; possible D gene TRBD1, 5 bases. CDR1 is LGHNA and CDR2 is YSLEER in the germline V gene. V was pared by 4 bases and J by 3 bases, with 18 bases between. CDR3 length: 16 amino acids. DNA for the CDR3: TGCGCCAGCAGCCCCAACAGCGGGGGAAGGGACACTGAAGCTTTCTTT. Protein product: CASSPNSGGRDTEAFF.

This clonotype was seen a handful of times. The V gene is TRBV6-5, the J gene TRBJ2-7; 9 bases are a match to TRBD1. The CDR3 totals 16 residues. The V gene end was trimmed by 0 bases and the J gene end by 3 bases; junction bases not matched to a gene: 6. CDR1 and CDR2 (germline): MNHEY, SVGAGI. CDR3 in amino acids: CASSYSMGQGFYEQYF. The CDR3 coding sequence is TGTGCCAGCAGTTACTCGATGGGACAGGGTTTCTACGAGCAGTACTTC.

This clonotype was counted a few times. One junction end disagrees with the germline gene, perhaps due to a read error. The chain joins TRBV7-7 to TRBJ2-5; D call uncertain. Germline lookup yields CDR1 SSHAT and CDR2 FNYEAQ (reference sequence). The CDR3 loop spans 13 amino acids. This chain's CDR3 is CASSSSFSETQYF. CDR3 nucleotide sequence: TGTGCTAGCAGCTCTTCTTTTTCAGAGACCCAGTACTTC. The variable domain in full, with the rest retrieved from reference TRBV7-7 and TRBJ2-5, is GAGVSQSPRYKVTKRGQDVTLRCDPISSHATLYWYQQALGQGPEFLTYFNYEAQPDKSGLPSDRFSAERPEGSISTLTIQRTEQRDSAMYRCASSSSFSETQYFGPGTRLLVL.

The rearrangement joins TRBV30 to TRBJ1-5; 8 nucleotides align to TRBD1. There are 14 residues in the CDR3. V was pared by 1 base and J by 4 bases, with 3 bases of the junction left unmatched. CDR1 and CDR2 from the germline V gene are GTSNPN and SVGIG (reference sequence). CDR3 DNA: TGTGCCTGGAGTGGCAGGGGGCGGAATCAGCCCCAGCATTTT. Translation: CAWSGRGRNQPQHF.

This clonotype was found many times. This chain joins TRBV5-1 and TRBJ2-2, with TRBD1 matching 8 bases. V dropped 4 bases and J dropped 5; count of bases not matched to a gene: 7. The CDR3 sequence is 15 residues long. Germline-derived CDR1 and CDR2 are SGHRS and YFSETQ. CDR3 bases: TGCGCCAGCAGCCAACGGACAGGGAATACCGGGGAGCTGTTTTTT. Amino acid sequence: CASSQRTGNTGELFF.

V usage is TRBV20-1 and J usage is TRBJ2-1, with 11 bases aligning to TRBD2. CDR1 is DFQATT and CDR2 is SNEGSKA in the germline V gene (reference sequence). The CDR3 runs to 17 residues. V was pared by 0 bases and J by 2 bases, with 6 bases of the junction left unmatched. CDR3 sequence (DNA): TGCAGTGCTAGAGACCCTAGCGGGAGGAACACCTACAATGAGCAGTTCTTC. This encodes CSARDPSGRNTYNEQFF.

This chain connects TRBV7-9 to TRBJ2-1; D unresolved. This CDR3 is built from 11 residues. The V end lost 7 bases, the J end lost 7 bases, and 8 bases lay between the germline ends. Germline-derived CDR1 and CDR2 are SEHNR and FQNEAQ (reference sequence). CDR3 sequence: CASTIINEQFF. CDR3 DNA sequence: TGTGCCAGCACAATCATAAATGAGCAGTTCTTC. The full variable domain, in which reference TRBV7-9 and TRBJ2-1 provide the parts outside the CDR3, is DTGVSQNPRHKITKRGQNVTFRCDPISEHNRLYWYRQTLGQGPEFLTYFQNEAQLEKSRLLSDRFSAERPKGSFSTLEIQRTEQGDSAMYLCASTIINEQFFGPGTRLTVL.

In nucleotides, the CDR3 is TGCAGTGCCATCCCCGACAGGGGAAACACAGATACGCAGTATTTT. Encoded protein: CSAIPDRGNTDTQYF. The J gene is TRBJ2-3, the V gene TRBV20-1; 8 bases match TRBD1. The J segment lost 2 bases and the V segment lost 6 bases, leaving 10 bases of the junction unmatched. The CDR3 covers 15 residues. In germline, CDR1 is DFQATT, CDR2 SNEGSKA (reference sequence).

This chain uses TRBV5-1 with TRBJ2-2; D not certain. CDR3 length: 12 amino acids. The ends were cut back, 3 bases at V and 7 bases at J, with 7 bases in the middle. Germline V CDR1 and CDR2: SGHRS, YFSETQ. The CDR3 sequence: CASSWADGELFF. The DNA of the CDR3 is TGCGCCAGCAGCTGGGCGGACGGGGAGCTGTTTTTT.

The rearrangement joins TRBV12-3 or TRBV12-4 to TRBJ2-3; D is perhaps TRBD2 (5 bases). Trimming stripped 5 bases from V and 3 bases from J, with 12 bases between. The length of the CDR3 is 14 residues. The CDR3 DNA follows: TGTGCCAGCAGTCCCACGAGGGCGACAGATACGCAGTATTTT. Protein product: CASSPTRATDTQYF.

This clonotype was counted a few times. The rearrangement links TRBV11-2 to TRBJ2-7, with 8 bases aligning to TRBD2. The CDR3 spans 15 residues. V lost 5 bases to trimming and J lost 4 bases; unmatched junction nucleotides: 10. Per germline, CDR1 SGHAT and CDR2 FQNNGV. The CDR3 nucleotides read TGTGCCAGCAGCCGGTTAGCGGGGAGAGCGTACGAGCAGTACTTC. It encodes CASSRLAGRAYEQYF.